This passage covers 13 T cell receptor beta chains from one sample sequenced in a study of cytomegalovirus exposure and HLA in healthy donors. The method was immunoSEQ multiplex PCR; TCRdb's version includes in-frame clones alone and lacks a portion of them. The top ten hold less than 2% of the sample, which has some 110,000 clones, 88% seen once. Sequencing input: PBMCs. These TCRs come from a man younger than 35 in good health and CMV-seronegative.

CDR3 in DNA: TGTGCCAGCAGCTTGTCAGACAGGAACTATGGCTACACCTTC. Protein sequence: CASSLSDRNYGYTF. This rearrangement joins TRBV5-6 to TRBJ1-2; maybe TRBD1 (6 bases). V was cut by 1 base and J by 2 bases, with 9 bases left in between. Germline CDR1 is SGHDT and CDR2 is YYEEEE. The CDR3 is 14 amino acids.

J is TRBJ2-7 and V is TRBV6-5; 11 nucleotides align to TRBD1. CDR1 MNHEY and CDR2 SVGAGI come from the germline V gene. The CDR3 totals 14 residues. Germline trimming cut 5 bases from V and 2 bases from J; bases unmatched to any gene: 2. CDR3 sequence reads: CASSRTGGPYEQYF. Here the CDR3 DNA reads TGTGCCAGCAGTCGGACAGGGGGCCCCTACGAGCAGTACTTC.

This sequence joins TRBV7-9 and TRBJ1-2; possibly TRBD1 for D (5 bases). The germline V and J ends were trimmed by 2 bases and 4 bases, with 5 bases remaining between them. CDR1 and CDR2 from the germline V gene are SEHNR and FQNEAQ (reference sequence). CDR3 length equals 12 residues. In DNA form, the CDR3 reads TGTGCCAGCAGCTTACAGGGCTATGGCTACACCTTC. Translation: CASSLQGYGYTF. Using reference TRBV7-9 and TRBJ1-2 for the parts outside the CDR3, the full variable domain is DTGVSQNPRHKITKRGQNVTFRCDPISEHNRLYWYRQTLGQGPEFLTYFQNEAQLEKSRLLSDRFSAERPKGSFSTLEIQRTEQGDSAMYLCASSLQGYGYTFGSGTRLTVV.

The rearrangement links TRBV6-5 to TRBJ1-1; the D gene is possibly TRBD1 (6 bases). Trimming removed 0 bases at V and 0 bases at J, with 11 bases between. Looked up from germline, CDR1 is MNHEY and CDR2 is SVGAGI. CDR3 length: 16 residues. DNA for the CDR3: TGTGCCAGCAGTTACTCCGGACAGTTCATGAACACTGAAGCTTTCTTT. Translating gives CASSYSGQFMNTEAFF.

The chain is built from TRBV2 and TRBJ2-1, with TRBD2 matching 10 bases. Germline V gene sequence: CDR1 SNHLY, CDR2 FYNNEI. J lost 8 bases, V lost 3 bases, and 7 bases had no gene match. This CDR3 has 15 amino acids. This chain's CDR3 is CASSDGLAGVDEQFF. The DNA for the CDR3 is TGTGCCAGCAGTGATGGGCTAGCGGGAGTAGATGAGCAGTTCTTC. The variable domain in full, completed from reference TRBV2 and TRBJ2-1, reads EPEVTQTPSHQVTQMGQEVILRCVPISNHLYFYWYRQILGQKVEFLVSFYNNEISEKSEIFDDQFSVERPDGSNFTLKIRSTKLEDSAMYFCASSDGLAGVDEQFFGPGTRLTVL.

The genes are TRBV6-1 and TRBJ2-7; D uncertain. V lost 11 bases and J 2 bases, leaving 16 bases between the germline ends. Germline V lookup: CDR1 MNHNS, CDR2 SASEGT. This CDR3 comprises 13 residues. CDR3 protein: CALTTKQTYEQYF. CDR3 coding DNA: TGTGCCTTAACAACGAAACAGACCTACGAGCAGTACTTC.

Written as DNA, the CDR3 is TGTGCCAGCAGCCCGGGGGGGAATCAGCCCCAGCATTTT. It is translated as CASSPGGNQPQHF. The chain combines TRBV11-3 with TRBJ1-5, with TRBD1 as a possible D gene (5 bases). The CDR3 spans 13 residues. From germline, CDR1 is SGHNT and CDR2 YENEEA. V lost 5 bases, J lost 4 bases, and 9 bases lay in between.

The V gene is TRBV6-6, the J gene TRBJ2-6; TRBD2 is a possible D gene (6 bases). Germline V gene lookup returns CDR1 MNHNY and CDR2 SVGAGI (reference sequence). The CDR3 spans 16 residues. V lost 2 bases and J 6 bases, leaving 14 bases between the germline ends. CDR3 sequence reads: CASSYTGGVVANVLTF. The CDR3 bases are TGTGCCAGCAGTTACACCGGGGGAGTCGTGGCCAACGTCCTGACTTTC.

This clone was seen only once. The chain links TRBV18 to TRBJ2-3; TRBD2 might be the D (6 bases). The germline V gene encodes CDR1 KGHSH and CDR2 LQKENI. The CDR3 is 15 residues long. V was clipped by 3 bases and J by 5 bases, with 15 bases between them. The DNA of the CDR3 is TGTGCCAGCTCACCGCAGAAAGGGACTCTAGATACGCAGTATTTT. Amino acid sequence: CASSPQKGTLDTQYF. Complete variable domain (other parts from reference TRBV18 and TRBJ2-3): NAGVMQNPRHLVRRRGQEARLRCSPMKGHSHVYWYRQLPEEGLKFMVYLQKENIIDESGMPKERFSAEFPKEGPSILRIQQVVRGDSAAYFCASSPQKGTLDTQYFGPGTRLTVL.

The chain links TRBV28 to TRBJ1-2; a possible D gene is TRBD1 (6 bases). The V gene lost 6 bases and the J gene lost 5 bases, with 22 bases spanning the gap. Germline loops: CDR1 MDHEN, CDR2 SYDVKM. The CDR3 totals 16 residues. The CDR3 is CASSLGTGPGVYGYTF. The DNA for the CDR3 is TGTGCCAGCAGCCTAGGAACAGGGCCAGGGGTGTATGGCTACACCTTC.

DNA for the CDR3: TGTGCCAGCAGCAGACAAACAGGGTCGAATGAGCAGTTCTTC. Protein sequence: CASSRQTGSNEQFF. The rearrangement uses TRBV6-5 and TRBJ2-1, with a possible D match to TRBD1 (6 bases). The V and J ends lost 6 bases and 7 bases respectively, with 16 bases between them. The length of the CDR3 is 14 residues. Germline V CDR1 and CDR2: MNHEY, SVGAGI.

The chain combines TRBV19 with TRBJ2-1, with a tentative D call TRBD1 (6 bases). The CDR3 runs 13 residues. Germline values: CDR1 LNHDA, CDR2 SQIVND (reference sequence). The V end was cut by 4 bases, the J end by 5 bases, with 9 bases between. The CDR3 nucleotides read TGTGCCAGTAGTAAGGGACAACACAATGAGCAGTTCTTC. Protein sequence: CASSKGQHNEQFF.

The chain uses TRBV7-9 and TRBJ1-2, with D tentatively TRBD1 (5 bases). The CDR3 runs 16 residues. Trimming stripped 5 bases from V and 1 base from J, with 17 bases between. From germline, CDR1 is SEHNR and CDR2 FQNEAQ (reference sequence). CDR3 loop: CASSPAGGGGNYGYTF. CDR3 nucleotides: TGTGCCAGCAGCCCCGCGGGTGGGGGAGGTAACTATGGCTACACCTTC.